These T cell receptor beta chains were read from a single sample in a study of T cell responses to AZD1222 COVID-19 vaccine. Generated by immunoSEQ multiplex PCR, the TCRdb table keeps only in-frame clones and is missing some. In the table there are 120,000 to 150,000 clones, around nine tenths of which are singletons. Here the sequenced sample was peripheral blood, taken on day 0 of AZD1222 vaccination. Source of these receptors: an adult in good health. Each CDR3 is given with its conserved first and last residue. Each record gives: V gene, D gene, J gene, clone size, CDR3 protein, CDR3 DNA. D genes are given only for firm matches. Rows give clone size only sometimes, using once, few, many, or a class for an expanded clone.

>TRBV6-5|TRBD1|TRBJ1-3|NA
CASTADRTSGNTIYF
TGTGCCAGCACTGCGGACAGGACCTCTGGAAACACCATATATTTT
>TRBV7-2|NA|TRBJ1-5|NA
CASSLDIADQPQHF
TGTGCCAGCAGCTTAGATATAGCCGATCAGCCCCAGCATTTT
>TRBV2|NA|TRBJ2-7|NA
CARTLLPGRSTYEQYF
TGTGCCAGGACGTTACTTCCGGGACGGTCAACCTACGAGCAGTACTTC
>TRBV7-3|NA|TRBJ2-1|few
CASSFLGSYNEQFF
TGTGCCAGCAGCTTCCTCGGCTCCTACAATGAGCAGTTCTTC
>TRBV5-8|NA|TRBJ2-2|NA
CASSSLWGRSTGELFF
TGTGCCAGCAGCTCGCTGTGGGGCCGTAGCACCGGGGAGCTGTTTTTT
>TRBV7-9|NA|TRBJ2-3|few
CASSLVIALTDTQYF
TGTGCCAGCAGCTTAGTGATAGCGCTCACAGATACGCAGTATTTT
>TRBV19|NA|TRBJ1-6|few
CASSSTGNSPLHF
TGTGCCAGTAGTTCTACAGGGAATTCACCCCTCCACTTT
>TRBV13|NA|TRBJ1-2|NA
CASSDRVGYTF
TGTGCCAGCAGCGATAGGGTTGGCTACACCTTC
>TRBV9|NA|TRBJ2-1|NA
CASSVGGTASYNEQFF
TGTGCCAGCAGCGTAGGAGGGACCGCGTCCTACAATGAGCAGTTCTTC
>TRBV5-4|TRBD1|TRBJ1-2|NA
CASSSGTAPGYTF
TGTGCCAGCAGCTCCGGGACAGCCCCAGGCTACACCTTC
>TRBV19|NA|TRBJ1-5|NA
CASSPEGTYQPQHF
TGTGCCAGTAGTCCCGAAGGGACCTATCAGCCCCAGCATTTT
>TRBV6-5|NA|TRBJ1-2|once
CASSLGRNYGYTF
TGTGCCAGCAGTTTGGGCAGGAACTATGGCTACACCTTC
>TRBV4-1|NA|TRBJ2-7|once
CASSQAGSYEQYF
TGCGCCAGCAGCCAGGCAGGATCCTACGAGCAGTACTTC
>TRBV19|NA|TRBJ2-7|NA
CASSIELGRGYEQYF
TGTGCCAGTAGTATAGAGCTCGGGAGAGGTTACGAGCAGTACTTC
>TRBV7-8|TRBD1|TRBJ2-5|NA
CASSPGQGKETQYF
TGTGCCAGCAGCCCGGGACAGGGCAAGGAGACCCAGTACTTC
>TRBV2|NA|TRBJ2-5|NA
CASSQRRAGWTQYF
TGTGCCAGCAGCCAAAGGAGGGCCGGGTGGACCCAGTACTTC
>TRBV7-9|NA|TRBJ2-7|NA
CASSLGSGVGEQYF
TGTGCCAGCAGCTTGGGGAGTGGGGTAGGCGAGCAGTACTTC
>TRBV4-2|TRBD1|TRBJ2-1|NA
CASSQVSTGGREQFF
TGTGCCAGCAGCCAAGTCTCCACAGGGGGGCGGGAGCAGTTCTTC
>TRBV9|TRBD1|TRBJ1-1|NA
CASSVGGQRGEAFF
TGTGCCAGCAGCGTGGGGGGACAGCGAGGGGAAGCTTTCTTT
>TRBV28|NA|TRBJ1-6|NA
CATNQGRLGSYNSPLHF
TGTGCCACCAACCAGGGACGGCTAGGCTCCTATAATTCACCCCTCCACTTT
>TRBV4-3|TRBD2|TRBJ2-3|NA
CASSQNGREWVTDTQYF
TGCGCCAGCAGCCAGAACGGGAGGGAGTGGGTGACAGATACGCAGTATTTT
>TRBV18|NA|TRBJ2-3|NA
CASSRPGSPTDTQYF
TGTGCCAGCTCACGACCCGGGAGTCCCACAGATACGCAGTATTTT
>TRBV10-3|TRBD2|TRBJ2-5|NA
CAISEVSGSPDQYF
TGTGCCATCAGTGAGGTCAGCGGGAGCCCCGACCAGTACTTC
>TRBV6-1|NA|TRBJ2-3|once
CASSEALTPEVPDTQYF
TGTGCCAGCAGTGAAGCGCTTACTCCCGAGGTCCCAGATACGCAGTATTTT
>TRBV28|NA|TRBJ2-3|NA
CASSLHGRQSTDTQYF
TGTGCCAGCAGTTTGCACGGCAGACAGAGCACAGATACGCAGTATTTT
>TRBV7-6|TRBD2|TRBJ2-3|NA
CASSLTAGGPTDTQYF
TGTGCCAGCAGCTTAACAGCGGGAGGGCCGACAGATACGCAGTATTTT
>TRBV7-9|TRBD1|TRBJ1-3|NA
CASSQGTGARGNTIYF
TGTGCCAGCAGCCAAGGGACAGGGGCCCGTGGAAACACCATATATTTT
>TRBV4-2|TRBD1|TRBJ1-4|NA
CASSQGGTGEKLFF
TGTGCCAGCAGCCAAGGAGGGACAGGAGAAAAACTGTTTTTT
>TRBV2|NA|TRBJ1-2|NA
CASRPMGPSATF
TGTGCCAGCCGCCCAATGGGGCCCTCGGCCACCTTC
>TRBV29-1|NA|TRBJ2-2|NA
CSVVGRAGTGELFF
TGCAGCGTGGTGGGACGGGCGGGCACCGGGGAGCTGTTTTTT
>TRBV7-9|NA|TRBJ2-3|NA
CASSLAHGGGTDTQYF
TGTGCCAGCAGCTTAGCGCACGGCGGAGGCACAGATACGCAGTATTTT
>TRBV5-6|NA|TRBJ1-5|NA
CASSLGFSDNQPQHF
TGTGCCAGCAGCTTGGGCTTCAGCGACAATCAGCCCCAGCATTTT
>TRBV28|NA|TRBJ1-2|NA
CASSLPFGDDYTF
TGTGCCAGCAGTTTACCCTTCGGGGATGACTACACCTTC
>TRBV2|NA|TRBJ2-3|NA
CASSAWAGRLTDTQYF
TGTGCCAGCAGTGCTTGGGCCGGCAGACTTACAGATACGCAGTATTTT
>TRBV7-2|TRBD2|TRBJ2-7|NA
CASSLASGRGYEQYF
TGTGCCAGCAGCTTAGCTAGCGGGAGAGGCTACGAGCAGTACTTC
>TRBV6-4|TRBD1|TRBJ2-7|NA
CASISNWDRAFYEQYF
TGTGCCAGCATATCAAACTGGGACAGGGCCTTCTACGAGCAGTACTTC
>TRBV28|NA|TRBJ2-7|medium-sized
CASSPPRGSDYEQYF
TGTGCCAGCAGTCCCCCTAGGGGATCGGACTACGAGCAGTACTTC
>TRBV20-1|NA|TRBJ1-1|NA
CSARKNTEAFF
TGCAGTGCTAGGAAGAACACTGAAGCTTTCTTT
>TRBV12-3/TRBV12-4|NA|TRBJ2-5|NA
CASTPQGQETQYF
TGTGCCAGCACCCCCCAGGGACAAGAGACCCAGTACTTC
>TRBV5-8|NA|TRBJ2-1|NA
CASSLWVEQFF
TGTGCCAGCAGCTTGTGGGTTGAGCAGTTCTTC
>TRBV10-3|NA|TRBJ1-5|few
CAITSGGNQPQHF
TGTGCCATCACGTCAGGGGGCAATCAGCCCCAGCATTTT
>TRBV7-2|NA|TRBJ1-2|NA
CASSLLSQPHGYTF
TGTGCCAGCAGCTTATTGAGTCAGCCCCATGGCTACACCTTC
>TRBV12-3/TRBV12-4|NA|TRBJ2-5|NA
CASSRTAGETQYF
TGTGCCAGCAGCAGGACAGCGGGAGAGACCCAGTACTTC
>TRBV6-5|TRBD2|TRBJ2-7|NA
CASRGSGTSYEQYF
TGTGCCAGCAGGGGTAGCGGGACCTCCTACGAGCAGTACTTC
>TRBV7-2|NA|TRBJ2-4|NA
CASSWPGRAKNIQYF
TGTGCCAGCAGCTGGCCCGGGCGAGCCAAAAACATTCAGTACTTC
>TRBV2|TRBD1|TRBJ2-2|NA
CASRGGPNTGELFF
TGTGCCAGCAGAGGGGGCCCGAACACCGGGGAGCTGTTTTTT
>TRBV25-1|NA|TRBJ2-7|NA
CASTPMGSHEQYF
TGTGCCAGCACCCCCATGGGGTCCCACGAGCAGTACTTC
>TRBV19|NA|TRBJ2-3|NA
CASNIRGTDTQYF
TGTGCCAGCAATATCCGGGGGACAGATACGCAGTATTTT
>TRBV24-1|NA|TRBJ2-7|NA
CATSDHDSVQYF
TGTGCCACCAGTGACCACGACAGTGTGCAGTACTTC
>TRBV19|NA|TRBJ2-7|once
CASSMDHPRTYEQYF
TGTGCCAGTAGTATGGACCACCCGAGGACCTACGAGCAGTACTTC
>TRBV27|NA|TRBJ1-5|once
CASSLLISNQPQHF
TGTGCCAGCAGCCTTCTTATAAGCAATCAGCCCCAGCATTTT
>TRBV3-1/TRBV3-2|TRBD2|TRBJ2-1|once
CASSQDSGLAGEHGDPNEQFF
TGTGCCAGCAGCCAAGATTCGGGACTAGCGGGAGAGCATGGGGATCCGAATGAGCAGTTCTTC
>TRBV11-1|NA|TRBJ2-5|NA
CASSPGLLETQYF
TGTGCCAGCAGCCCGGGACTTTTAGAGACCCAGTACTTC